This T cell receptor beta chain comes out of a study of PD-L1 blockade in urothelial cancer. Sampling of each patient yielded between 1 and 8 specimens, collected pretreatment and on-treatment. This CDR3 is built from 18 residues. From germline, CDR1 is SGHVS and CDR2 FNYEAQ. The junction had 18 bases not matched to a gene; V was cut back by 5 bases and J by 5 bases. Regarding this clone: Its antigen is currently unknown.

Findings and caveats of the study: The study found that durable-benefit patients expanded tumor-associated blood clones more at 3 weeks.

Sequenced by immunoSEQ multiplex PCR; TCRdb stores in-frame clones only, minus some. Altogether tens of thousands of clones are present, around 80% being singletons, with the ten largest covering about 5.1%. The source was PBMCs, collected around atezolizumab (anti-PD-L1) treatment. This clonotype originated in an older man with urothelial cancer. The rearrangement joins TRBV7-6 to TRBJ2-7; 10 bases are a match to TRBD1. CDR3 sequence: CASSPDKAPGQGSHEQYF. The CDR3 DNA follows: TGTGCCAGCAGCCCCGATAAAGCTCCGGGACAGGGGTCCCACGAGCAGTACTTC. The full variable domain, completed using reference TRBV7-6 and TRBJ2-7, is GAGVSQSPRYKVTKRGQDVALRCDPISGHVSLYWYRQALGQGPEFLTYFNYEAQQDKSGLPNDRFSAERPEGSISTLTIQRTEQRDSAMYRCASSPDKAPGQGSHEQYFGPGTRLTVT.